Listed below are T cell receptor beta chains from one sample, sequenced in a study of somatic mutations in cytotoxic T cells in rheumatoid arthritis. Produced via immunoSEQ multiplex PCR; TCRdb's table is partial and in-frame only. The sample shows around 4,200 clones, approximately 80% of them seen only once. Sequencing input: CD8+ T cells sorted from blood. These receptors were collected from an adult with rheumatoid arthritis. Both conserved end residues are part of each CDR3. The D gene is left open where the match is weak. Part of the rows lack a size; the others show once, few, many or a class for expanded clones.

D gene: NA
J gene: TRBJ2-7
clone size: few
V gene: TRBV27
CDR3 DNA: TGTGCCAGCAGTTTAACAGGGAACGAGCAGTACTTC
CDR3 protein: CASSLTGNEQYF

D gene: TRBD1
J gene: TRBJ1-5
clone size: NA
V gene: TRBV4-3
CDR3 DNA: TGCGCCAGCAGCCAGGACAGGGGGCGAAATCTAGGTCAGCCCCAGCATTTT
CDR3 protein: CASSQDRGRNLGQPQHF

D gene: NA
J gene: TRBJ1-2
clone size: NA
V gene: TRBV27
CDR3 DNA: TGTGCCAGCAGTTCGGGGGGGGGTCGGGGCTACACCTTC
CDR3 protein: CASSSGGGRGYTF

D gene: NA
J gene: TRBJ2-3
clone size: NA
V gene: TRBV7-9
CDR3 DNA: TGTGCCAGCAGCTTAGCGTTTCGACAGGCGTATTCCACAGATACGCAGTATTTT
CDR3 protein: CASSLAFRQAYSTDTQYF

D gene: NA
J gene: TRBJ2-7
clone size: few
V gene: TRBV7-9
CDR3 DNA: TGTGCCAGCAGCTTAGAGTCCTATGAGCAGTACTTC
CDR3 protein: CASSLESYEQYF

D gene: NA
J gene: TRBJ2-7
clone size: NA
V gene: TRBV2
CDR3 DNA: TGTGCCAGCAGTGAAGATACAGGAAGCTACGAGCAGTACTTC
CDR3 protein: CASSEDTGSYEQYF

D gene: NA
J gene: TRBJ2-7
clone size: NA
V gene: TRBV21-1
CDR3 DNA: TGTGCCAGCAGCAAAGGTGGGGTCGAGCAGTACTTC
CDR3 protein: CASSKGGVEQYF

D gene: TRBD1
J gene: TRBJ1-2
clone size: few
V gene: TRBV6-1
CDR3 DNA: TGTGCCAGCAGTGATTTTGGACAGGGGGTGAAGGGTGGCTACACCTTC
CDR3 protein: CASSDFGQGVKGGYTF

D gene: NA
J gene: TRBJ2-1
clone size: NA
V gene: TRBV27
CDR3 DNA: TGTGCCAGCAGTGACGGGAATGAGCAGTTCTTC
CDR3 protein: CASSDGNEQFF

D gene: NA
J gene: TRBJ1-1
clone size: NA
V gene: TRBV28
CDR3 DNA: TGTGCCAGCAGTCCTCCAGGGATAAATACTGAAGCTTTCTTT
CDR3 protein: CASSPPGINTEAFF

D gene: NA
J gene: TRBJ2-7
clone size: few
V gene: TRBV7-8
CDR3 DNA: TGTGCCAGCAGCTTAGCTCGACGCGAGCAGTACTTC
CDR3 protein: CASSLARREQYF

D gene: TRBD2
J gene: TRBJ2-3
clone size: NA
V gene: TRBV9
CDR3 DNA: TGTGCCAGCAGCATGGCGGGGGGTACCACAGATACGCAGTATTTT
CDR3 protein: CASSMAGGTTDTQYF

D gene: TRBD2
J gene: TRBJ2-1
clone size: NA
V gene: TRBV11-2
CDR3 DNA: TGTGCCAGCAGCCTGAGACTAGCGGGGGCTACGGGGAATGAGCAGTTCTTC
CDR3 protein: CASSLRLAGATGNEQFF

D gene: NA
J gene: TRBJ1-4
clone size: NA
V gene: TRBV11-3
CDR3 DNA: TGTGCCAGCAGCTGGAGGGACCGGCGGGAAAAACTGTTTTTT
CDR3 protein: CASSWRDRREKLFF

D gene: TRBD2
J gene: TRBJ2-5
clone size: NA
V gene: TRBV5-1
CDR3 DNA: TGCGCCAGCAGCTTGGAGACTAGCAGCCCGGAGACCCAGTACTTC
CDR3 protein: CASSLETSSPETQYF

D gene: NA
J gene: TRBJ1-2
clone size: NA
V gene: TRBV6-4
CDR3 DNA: TGTGCCAGCAGTGACCAAGCGGGGGCTAACTATGGCTACACCTTC
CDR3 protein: CASSDQAGANYGYTF

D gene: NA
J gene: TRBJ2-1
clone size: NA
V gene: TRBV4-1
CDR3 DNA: TGCGCCAGCAGCCAGCCGGCGCCCGGGGGGCAGTTCTTC
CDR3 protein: CASSQPAPGGQFF

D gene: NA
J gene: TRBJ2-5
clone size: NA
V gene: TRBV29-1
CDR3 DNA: TGCAGCGTCGCGGGACGTCCGACAGGAGAGACCCAGTACTTC
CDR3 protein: CSVAGRPTGETQYF

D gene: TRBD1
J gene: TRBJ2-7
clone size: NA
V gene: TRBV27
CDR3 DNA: TGTGCCAGCAGTTTAGAGGGGGCTCTCTCCTACGAGCAGTACTTC
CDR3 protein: CASSLEGALSYEQYF

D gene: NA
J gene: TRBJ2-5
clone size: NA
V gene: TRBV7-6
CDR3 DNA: TGTGCCAGCAGCTTCGGACCAGGGGAAGAGACCCAGTACTTC
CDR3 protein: CASSFGPGEETQYF

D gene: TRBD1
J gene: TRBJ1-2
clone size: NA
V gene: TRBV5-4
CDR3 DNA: TGTGCCAGCAGCTACCAGGACAGGGGCTGGTATGGCTACACCTTC
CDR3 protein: CASSYQDRGWYGYTF

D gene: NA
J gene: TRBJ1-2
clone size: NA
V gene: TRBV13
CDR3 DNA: TGTGCCAGCAGCTTAGAAGCGGATGGCTACACCTTC
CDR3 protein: CASSLEADGYTF

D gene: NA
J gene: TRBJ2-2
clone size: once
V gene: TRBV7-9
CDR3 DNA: TGTGCCAGCAGCTTAGCGGGGGCCGGTACCGGGGAGCTGTTTTTT
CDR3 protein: CASSLAGAGTGELFF

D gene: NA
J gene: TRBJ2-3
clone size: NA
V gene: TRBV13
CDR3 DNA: TGTGCCAGCAGCTTTGGACAGAGCACAGATACGCAGTATTTT
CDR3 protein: CASSFGQSTDTQYF

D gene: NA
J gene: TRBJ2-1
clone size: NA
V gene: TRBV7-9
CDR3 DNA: TGTGCCAGCAGACCGGGATCTTTCGAGCAGTTCTTC
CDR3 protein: CASRPGSFEQFF

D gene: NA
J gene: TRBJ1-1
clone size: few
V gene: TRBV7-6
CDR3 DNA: TGTGCCAGCAGCCCACCAGCAGGGACTGAAGCTTTCTTT
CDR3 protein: CASSPPAGTEAFF

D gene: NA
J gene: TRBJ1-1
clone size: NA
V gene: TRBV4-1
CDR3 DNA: TGCGCCAGCAGCCACGGGGATAGGGGGATGAACACTGAAGCTTTCTTT
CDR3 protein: CASSHGDRGMNTEAFF

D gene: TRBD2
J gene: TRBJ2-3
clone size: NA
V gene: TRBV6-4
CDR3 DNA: TGTGCCAGCAGTGCGACTAGCGAAATTAACACAGATACGCAGTATTTT
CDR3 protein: CASSATSEINTDTQYF

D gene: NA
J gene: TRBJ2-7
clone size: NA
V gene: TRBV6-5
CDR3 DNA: TGTGCCAGCAGTTACGCGACCTCATACGAGCAGTACTTC
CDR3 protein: CASSYATSYEQYF

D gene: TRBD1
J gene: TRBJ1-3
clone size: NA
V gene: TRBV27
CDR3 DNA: TGTGCCAGCAGTACGACAGGGGCGGGGGGGAACACCATATATTTT
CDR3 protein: CASSTTGAGGNTIYF

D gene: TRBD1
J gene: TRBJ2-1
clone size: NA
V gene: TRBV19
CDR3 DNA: TGTGCCAGTAGTACCGGACAGGGGGAGATTGAGCAGTTCTTC
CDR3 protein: CASSTGQGEIEQFF

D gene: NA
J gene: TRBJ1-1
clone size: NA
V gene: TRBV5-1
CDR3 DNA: TGCGCCAGCCACCCTATCCGAATGAACACTGAAGCTTTCTTT
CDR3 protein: CASHPIRMNTEAFF

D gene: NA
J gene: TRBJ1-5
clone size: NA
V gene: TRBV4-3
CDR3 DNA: TGCGCCAGCAGCCAAGATTCCGGGGGCGGCCAGCCCCAGCATTTT
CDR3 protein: CASSQDSGGGQPQHF

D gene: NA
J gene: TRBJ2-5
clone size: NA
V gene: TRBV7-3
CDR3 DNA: TGTGCCAGCAGCCTAACAGGAGCGGGAGAGACCCAGTACTTC
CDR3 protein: CASSLTGAGETQYF

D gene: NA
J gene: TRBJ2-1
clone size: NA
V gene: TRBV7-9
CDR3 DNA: TGTGCCAGCAGCCTGACGGGCGGAAGCTCCTACAATGAGCAGTTCTTC
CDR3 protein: CASSLTGGSSYNEQFF

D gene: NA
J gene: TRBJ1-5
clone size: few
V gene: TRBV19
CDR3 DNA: TGTGCCAGTAGTGCCCCTTCAACAGACTTTGGCAATCAGCCCCAGCATTTT
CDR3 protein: CASSAPSTDFGNQPQHF

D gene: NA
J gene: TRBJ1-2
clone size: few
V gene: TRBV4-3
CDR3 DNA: TGCGCCAGCAGCCAAGATCGGGGAGGGTCCTATGGCTACACCTTC
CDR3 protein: CASSQDRGGSYGYTF

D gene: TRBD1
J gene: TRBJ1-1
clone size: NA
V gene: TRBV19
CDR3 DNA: TGTGCCAGTAGCGGACAGGGCACTGAAGCTTTCTTT
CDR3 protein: CASSGQGTEAFF

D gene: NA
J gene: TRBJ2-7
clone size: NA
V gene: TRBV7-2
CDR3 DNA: TGTGCCAGCAGCCTTATCCGGCCTTACGAGCAGTACTTC
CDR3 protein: CASSLIRPYEQYF